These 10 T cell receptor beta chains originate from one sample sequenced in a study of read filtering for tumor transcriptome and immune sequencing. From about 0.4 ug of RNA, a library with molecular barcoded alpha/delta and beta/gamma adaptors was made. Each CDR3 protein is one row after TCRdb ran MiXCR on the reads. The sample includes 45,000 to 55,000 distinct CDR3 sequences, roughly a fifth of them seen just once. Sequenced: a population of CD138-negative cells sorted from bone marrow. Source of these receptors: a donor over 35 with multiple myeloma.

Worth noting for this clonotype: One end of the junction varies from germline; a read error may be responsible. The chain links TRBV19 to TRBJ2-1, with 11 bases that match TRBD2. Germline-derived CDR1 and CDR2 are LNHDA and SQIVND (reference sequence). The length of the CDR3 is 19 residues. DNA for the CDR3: TGTGCCAGTCCAAGGACCGGACTAGCGGGCTCGAGGCCCTACAGTGAGCAGTTCTTC. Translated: CASPRTGLAGSRPYSEQFF.

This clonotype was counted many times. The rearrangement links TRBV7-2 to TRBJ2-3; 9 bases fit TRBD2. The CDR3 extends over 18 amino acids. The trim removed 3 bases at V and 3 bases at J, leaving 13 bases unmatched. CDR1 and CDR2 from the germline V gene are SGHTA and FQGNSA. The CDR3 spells CASSLMAGRLAGTDTQYF. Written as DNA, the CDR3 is TGTGCCAGCAGCTTGATGGCGGGGCGGCTAGCGGGGACAGATACGCAGTATTTT.

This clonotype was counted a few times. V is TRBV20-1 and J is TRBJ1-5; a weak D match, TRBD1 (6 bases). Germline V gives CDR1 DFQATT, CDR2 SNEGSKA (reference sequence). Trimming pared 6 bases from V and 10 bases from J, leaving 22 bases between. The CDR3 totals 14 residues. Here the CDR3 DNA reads TGCAGTGCCCCCCCGGCGGGGGGGCTTCTTCCCCAGCATTTT. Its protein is CSAPPAGGLLPQHF.

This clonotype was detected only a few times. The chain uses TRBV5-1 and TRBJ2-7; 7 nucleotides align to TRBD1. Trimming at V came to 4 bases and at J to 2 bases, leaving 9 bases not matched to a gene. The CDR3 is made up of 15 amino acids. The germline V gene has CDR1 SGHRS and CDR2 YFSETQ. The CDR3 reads CASSLPTGLPYEQYF. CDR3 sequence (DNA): TGCGCCAGCAGCCTACCGACAGGGCTGCCCTACGAGCAGTACTTC.

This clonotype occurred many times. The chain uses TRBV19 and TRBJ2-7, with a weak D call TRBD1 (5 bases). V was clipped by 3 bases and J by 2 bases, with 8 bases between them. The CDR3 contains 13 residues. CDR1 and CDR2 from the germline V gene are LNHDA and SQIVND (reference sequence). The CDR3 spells CASSMDIAYEQYF. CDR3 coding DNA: TGTGCCAGTAGTATGGACATCGCCTACGAGCAGTACTTC.

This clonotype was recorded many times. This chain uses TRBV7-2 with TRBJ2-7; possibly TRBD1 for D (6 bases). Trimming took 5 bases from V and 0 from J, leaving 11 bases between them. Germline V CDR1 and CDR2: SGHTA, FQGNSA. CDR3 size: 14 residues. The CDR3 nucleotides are TGTGCCAGCAGCCCCGACAGGATCTCCTACGAGCAGTACTTC. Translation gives CASSPDRISYEQYF. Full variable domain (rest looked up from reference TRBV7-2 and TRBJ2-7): GAGVSQSPSNKVTEKGKDVELRCDPISGHTALYWYRQSLGQGLEFLIYFQGNSAPDKSGLPSDRFSAERTGGSVSTLTIQRTQQEDSAVYLCASSPDRISYEQYFGPGTRLTVT.

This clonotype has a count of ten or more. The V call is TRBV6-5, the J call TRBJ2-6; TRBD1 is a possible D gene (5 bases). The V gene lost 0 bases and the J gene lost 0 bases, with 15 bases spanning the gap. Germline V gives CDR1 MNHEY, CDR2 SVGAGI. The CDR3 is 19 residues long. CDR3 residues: CASSYSPWGRSSGANVLTF. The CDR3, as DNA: TGTGCCAGCAGTTACTCGCCTTGGGGCAGGAGCTCTGGGGCCAACGTCCTGACTTTC.

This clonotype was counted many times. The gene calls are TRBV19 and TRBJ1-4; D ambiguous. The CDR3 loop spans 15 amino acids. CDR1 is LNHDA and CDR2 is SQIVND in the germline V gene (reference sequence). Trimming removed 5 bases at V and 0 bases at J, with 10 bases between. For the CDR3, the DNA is TGTGCCAGTAGTGGCAGCTCCGCAACTAATGAAAAACTGTTTTTT. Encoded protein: CASSGSSATNEKLFF.

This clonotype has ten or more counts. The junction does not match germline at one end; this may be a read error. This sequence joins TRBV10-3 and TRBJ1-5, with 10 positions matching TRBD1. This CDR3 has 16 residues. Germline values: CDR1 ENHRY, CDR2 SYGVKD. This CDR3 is CANSESIGTGEQPQHF. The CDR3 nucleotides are TGTGCCAACAGTGAGTCGATTGGGACAGGGGAACAGCCCCAGCATTTT.

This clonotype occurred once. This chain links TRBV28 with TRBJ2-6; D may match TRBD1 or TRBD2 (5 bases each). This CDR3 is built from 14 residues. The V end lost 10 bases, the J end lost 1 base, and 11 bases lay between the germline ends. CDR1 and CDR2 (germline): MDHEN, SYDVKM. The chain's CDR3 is CATRGESGANVLTF. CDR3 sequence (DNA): TGTGCCACCCGAGGGGAATCTGGGGCCAACGTCCTGACTTTC.